The subject of this entry is one T cell receptor beta chain. Under the authors' procedure: How many nucleated cells were present was estimated from reference gene primer amplification. Here immunoSEQ multiplex PCR was the method, and the copy in TCRdb shows in-frame clones only, minus some. V, J and clone size are taken as reported in that table, and D and trimming were inferred from the DNA itself. The sample has around 140,000 clones; about 88% are singletons. The CDR3 extends over 15 amino acids. V shed 0 bases, J shed 7 bases, and the junction held 3 bases outside the gene matches. CDR1 and CDR2 from the germline V gene are MGHRA and YSYEKL. This entry belongs to a study of blood T cell repertoires in COVID-19. On the study more broadly: There were acute and convalescent COVID-19 samples, and they came from the United States, Italy and Spain. PBMCs, B-cell-depleted T cells, or T cells were the source of the cDNA or gDNA that made up the material.

The sample taken for sequencing was peripheral blood. J is TRBJ1-6 and V is TRBV4-1, with 7 bases lining up with TRBD1. The TCR was taken from a woman of 80 years or more with acute or convalescent COVID-19. The CDR3 DNA reads TGCGCCAGCAGCCAAGATAGGGGGCTAAATTCACCCCTCCACTTT. It yields the protein CASSQDRGLNSPLHF.